These T cell receptor beta chains were read from a single sample in a study of beta chain features in type 1 diabetes. Sequenced by immunoSEQ multiplex PCR; TCRdb stores in-frame clones only, minus some. This sample has 230,000 or so clones, with 16% found just once. The material sequenced was naive CD4+ T cells from blood. These receptors all come from a man aged 30 to 45 with type 1 diabetes. Both conserved end residues are part of each CDR3. D genes are given only for firm matches.

d_gene,v_gene,j_gene,CDR3aa
TRBD2,TRBV5-6,TRBJ2-5,CASSRRLAGGLETQYF
NA,TRBV30,TRBJ1-2,CAWRQGYGYTF
NA,TRBV20-1,TRBJ2-5,CSASSRETQYF
TRBD2,TRBV5-8,TRBJ2-1,CASSLAGTSSYNEQFF
TRBD1,TRBV7-2,TRBJ2-1,CASSLAGQGIFEQFF
NA,TRBV9,TRBJ2-3,CASNPATDTQYF
TRBD1,TRBV30,TRBJ1-5,CAWSAWDSAQHF
NA,TRBV14,TRBJ2-1,CASSLGGLGVLYNEQFF
NA,TRBV13,TRBJ2-7,CASSRNYEQYF
NA,TRBV18,TRBJ2-7,CASSPLEEQYF
NA,TRBV5-4,TRBJ2-7,CASSLEGFVAVEQYF
TRBD2,TRBV5-4,TRBJ2-5,CASSAGLAESQETQYF
NA,TRBV7-9,TRBJ1-4,CASSSGQLPREKLFF
TRBD1,TRBV18,TRBJ1-1,CASSPDREGTEAFF
NA,TRBV4-2,TRBJ2-5,CASSQALQETQYF
TRBD2,TRBV6-6,TRBJ2-3,CASSGNGDTQYF
NA,TRBV25-1,TRBJ1-2,CASSNSFYGYTF
NA,TRBV29-1,TRBJ2-7,CSVASSGWEQYF
NA,TRBV6-5,TRBJ2-1,CASSVRVGSFNEQFF
NA,TRBV29-1,TRBJ2-7,CSAARRGAIEQYF
NA,TRBV29-1,TRBJ2-7,CSVALQVTYEQYF
NA,TRBV30,TRBJ1-2,CAWSVHEGVGYTF
TRBD1,TRBV29-1,TRBJ2-7,CSAFTTTGGFYEQYF
TRBD1,TRBV7-2,TRBJ2-1,CASSQGPTGGYEQFF
NA,TRBV7-2,TRBJ2-3,CASSLVTSTDTQYF
TRBD2,TRBV9,TRBJ2-7,CASSVGRAGGPYEQYF
NA,TRBV4-3,TRBJ2-3,CASSLSNTDTQYF
TRBD2,TRBV7-6,TRBJ2-3,CASSYRGLAGAATDTQYF
NA,TRBV7-8,TRBJ1-5,CASSLAWGNQPQHF
NA,TRBV9,TRBJ2-3,CASSAVSTDTQYF
TRBD1,TRBV4-1,TRBJ2-7,CASSQVTSPGGKAYEQYF